This TCR beta chain derives from a study of CD4 T cell repertoires in COVID-19. Study details: Relabeled CFSE-low cells, IL-2-expanded for approximately eleven days, met spikes from other coronaviruses.

Produced via immunoSEQ multiplex PCR; TCRdb's table is partial and in-frame only. The repertoire has 60,000 to 90,000 clones, about 83% of them found once; the top ten carry approximately 0.6%. The CDR3 is made up of 17 amino acids. CDR1 and CDR2 from the germline V gene are SGHRS and YFSETQ. V lost 0 bases, J lost 0 bases, and 13 bases lay in between. This specimen consisted of CD4+ T cells from peripheral blood, obtained after recovery from COVID-19. The J gene is TRBJ1-3, the V gene TRBV5-1, with a tentative D call TRBD1 (5 bases). The TCR comes from a human donor who had COVID-19. The chain's CDR3 is CASSLVSQGSSGNTIYF. The CDR3 DNA reads as TGCGCCAGCAGCTTGGTTTCCCAGGGATCCTCTGGAAACACCATATATTTT.